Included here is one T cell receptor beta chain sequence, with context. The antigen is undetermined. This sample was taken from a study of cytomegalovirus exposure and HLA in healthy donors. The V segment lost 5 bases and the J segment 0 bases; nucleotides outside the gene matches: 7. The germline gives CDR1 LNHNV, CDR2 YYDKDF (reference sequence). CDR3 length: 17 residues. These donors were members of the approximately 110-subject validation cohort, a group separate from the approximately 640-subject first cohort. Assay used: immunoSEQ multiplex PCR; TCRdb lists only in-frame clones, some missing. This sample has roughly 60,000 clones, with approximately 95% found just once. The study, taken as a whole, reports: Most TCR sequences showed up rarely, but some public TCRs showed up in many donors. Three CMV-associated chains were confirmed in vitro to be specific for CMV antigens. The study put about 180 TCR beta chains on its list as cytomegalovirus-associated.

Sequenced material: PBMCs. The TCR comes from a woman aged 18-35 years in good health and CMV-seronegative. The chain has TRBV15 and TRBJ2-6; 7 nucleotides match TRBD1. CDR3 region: CATSPTGPGSGANVLTF. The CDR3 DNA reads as TGTGCCACCAGCCCGACAGGGCCGGGCTCTGGGGCCAACGTCCTGACTTTC.